This TCR beta chain was documented in a study of PD-1 blockade in classical Hodgkin lymphoma. Overall study: It was nivolumab at 3 mg/kg, given intravenously every 2 weeks, that patients received.

CDR3 length equals 13 residues. Trimming cost V 5 bases and J 6 bases, with 11 bases left between them. Germline CDR1 SGHAT, CDR2 FQDESV (reference sequence). Time point: cycle 4 day 1 (C4D1), after more than 5 weeks of nivolumab. Every single patient, without exception, relapsed after autologous stem cell transplantation, and brentuximab vedotin exposure varied. Concerning this clone itself: What it recognizes is unknown.

General study results and limits: Compared with baseline, CD4+ but not CD8+ TCR diversity had risen significantly by C4D1. Healthy donors were reported to have higher baseline TCR diversity than newly diagnosed patients.

Clones were read by immunoSEQ multiplex PCR, and TCRdb kept only the in-frame ones, dropping some. The repertoire holds roughly 50,000 clones, with around 91% as singletons. The chain couples TRBV11-1 to TRBJ2-1, with D tentatively TRBD2 (5 bases). This specimen was peripheral blood mononuclear cells (PBMCs), taken before the fourth cycle of nivolumab. This receptor was obtained from a human donor with classical Hodgkin lymphoma. This CDR3 is CASSLSAGNEQFF. The CDR3 region has the DNA TGTGCCAGCAGCCTCTCCGCGGGCAATGAGCAGTTCTTC.